A selection of T cell receptor beta chains follows, all from one sample in a study of early T cells in non-severe SARS-CoV-2 infection. Each CDR3 protein gets one entry after TCRdb re-called the 5' RACE reads with MiXCR. Of 84,000 or so distinct CDR3 sequences in the sample, about 12% were seen once. Sequenced material: whole blood. These receptors all stem from an adult who was a healthcare worker with PCR-confirmed SARS-CoV-2 infection or an uninfected control (not recorded which). The CDR3 runs from the conserved cysteine through the conserved F or W. The D gene is left open where the match is weak.

cdr3_aa,v_call,j_call,d_call,cdr3_length
CASSLIDGYIF,TRBV7-9,TRBJ1-2,NA,11
CSVFRTTYNEQFF,TRBV20-1,TRBJ2-1,NA,13
CASSLVSQGSYEQYF,TRBV7-9,TRBJ2-7,NA,15
CASSLTSPNTEAFF,TRBV5-1,TRBJ1-1,NA,14
CASSPRTNEQFF,TRBV5-4,TRBJ2-1,NA,12
CASSVTATGTEAFF,TRBV9,TRBJ1-1,NA,14
CASTWTGSNAGELFF,TRBV6-1,TRBJ2-2,TRBD1,15
CASRSISGSGQYF,TRBV12-3/TRBV12-4,TRBJ2-7,TRBD2,13
CASIGLGGDTQYF,TRBV12-3/TRBV12-4,TRBJ2-3,NA,13
CASSLGQAGSETQYF,TRBV7-2,TRBJ2-5,NA,15
CASSLAAASYNEQFF,TRBV7-2,TRBJ2-1,NA,15
CASSYGTGSGELFF,TRBV6-5,TRBJ2-2,TRBD1,14
CASRLGSPVAEAFF,TRBV27,TRBJ1-1,NA,14
CASRGAFSTDTQYF,TRBV28,TRBJ2-3,NA,14
CASSQGGGRRNIQYF,TRBV3-1,TRBJ2-4,NA,15
CASSPQGALGQPQHF,TRBV28,TRBJ1-5,TRBD1,15
CASSYSAGTNPHNEQFF,TRBV6-5,TRBJ2-1,TRBD2,17
CASSRAATNEKLFF,TRBV19,TRBJ1-4,NA,14
CASSFTSLAGANTGELFF,TRBV28,TRBJ2-2,TRBD2,18
CAIRWSETGNTIYF,TRBV10-3,TRBJ1-3,NA,14
CASSPPKDNNRGREQYF,TRBV18,TRBJ2-7,TRBD1,17
CSVDARGGDTGELFF,TRBV29-1,TRBJ2-2,TRBD2,15
CASSPGLLSGEQYF,TRBV12-3/TRBV12-4,TRBJ2-7,NA,14
CASTPDRSSYNEQFF,TRBV6-5,TRBJ2-1,NA,15
CASSMSLPGGANVLTF,TRBV19,TRBJ2-6,NA,16
CASSQGIAATYNEQFF,TRBV3-1,TRBJ2-1,NA,16
CATSGEYMNTEAFF,TRBV15,TRBJ1-1,NA,14
CSVPLDYGYTF,TRBV20-1,TRBJ1-2,NA,11
CSASQRVSYEQYF,TRBV20-1,TRBJ2-7,NA,13
CASSLSPESTQYF,TRBV7-2,TRBJ2-3,NA,13
CASRTRGNTEAFF,TRBV27,TRBJ1-1,NA,13
CSRQSTSETQYF,TRBV20-1,TRBJ2-5,NA,12
CASSYGTGHEQFF,TRBV11-2,TRBJ2-1,TRBD1,13
CASSPGLAASYNEQFF,TRBV7-6,TRBJ2-1,TRBD2,16
CASCRRASYQETQYF,TRBV18,TRBJ2-5,NA,15
CASRPYHRALSYEQYF,TRBV27,TRBJ2-7,NA,16
CSVEYIGESSGANVLTF,TRBV29-1,TRBJ2-6,NA,17
CAWSSLTAGGETQYF,TRBV30,TRBJ2-5,TRBD2,15
CASSAGLAGARELFF,TRBV10-2,TRBJ2-2,TRBD2,15
CASSQGPGQGHNEQFF,TRBV3-1,TRBJ2-1,TRBD1,16
CASSGQGAKGVEAFF,TRBV14,TRBJ1-1,TRBD1,15
CASSFTGGNTIYF,TRBV27,TRBJ1-3,NA,13
CASSLLRNTEAFF,TRBV7-6,TRBJ1-1,NA,13
CATTNGLRSNPGELFF,TRBV6-2/TRBV6-3,TRBJ2-2,NA,16
CAWSGSDNEKLFF,TRBV30,TRBJ1-4,NA,13